Below, 5 T cell receptor beta chains from the same sample are listed, as sequenced in a study of OX40 agonist ivuxolimab in advanced cancers. Clones were sequenced by immunoSEQ multiplex PCR, and TCRdb holds only the in-frame ones, with some missing. The repertoire holds around 94,000 clones, more than 85% seen once, with 3.4% in the top ten. This sample comprised CD4+ or CD8+ T cells sorted from blood, obtained in a trial of the OX40 agonist ivuxolimab. The source is an adult with an advanced solid tumor such as melanoma, head and neck, liver or kidney cancer.

The chain combines TRBV29-1 with TRBJ2-1; TRBD2 agrees at 14 bases. V shed 5 bases, J shed 9 bases, and the junction held 6 bases outside the gene matches. This CDR3 has 14 residues. In germline, CDR1 is SQVTM, CDR2 ANQGSEA. The CDR3 region is CSVPTSGRAGEQFF. DNA of the CDR3: TGCAGCGTTCCGACTAGCGGGAGGGCCGGTGAGCAGTTCTTC.

The rearrangement joins TRBV9 to TRBJ2-3; D gene unclear. The length of the CDR3 is 13 residues. With 5 bases removed from V and 4 bases from J, the gap between germline ends came to 11 bases. Germline assignment: CDR1 SGDLS and CDR2 YYNGEE. As DNA, the CDR3 is TGTGCCAGCAGGGGCGGATCGGCAGATACGCAGTATTTT. Amino acids: CASRGGSADTQYF.

The rearrangement joins TRBV9 to TRBJ1-1; tentatively, D is TRBD1 (6 bases). The CDR3 has 16 amino acids. Germline CDR1 is SGDLS and CDR2 is YYNGEE. Trimming took 3 bases from V and 0 from J, leaving 15 bases between them. This CDR3 reads CASSAPRTVMNTEAFF. The CDR3 nucleotides are TGTGCCAGCAGCGCCCCTCGGACAGTTATGAACACTGAAGCTTTCTTT.

This clone was observed a few times. The same CDR3 can be traced to other DNA sequences in this sample. This sequence joins TRBV5-1 and TRBJ2-7, with 7 bases matching TRBD1. The CDR3 length is 13 residues. With 2 bases clipped from V and 2 bases from J, the junction kept 1 base outside the gene matches. CDR1 is SGHRS and CDR2 is YFSETQ in the germline V gene. The CDR3, as DNA: TGCGCCAGCAGCTTAACAGGGGCCTACGAGCAGTACTTC. It is translated as CASSLTGAYEQYF.

The gene calls are TRBV21-1 and TRBJ2-1. TRBV21-1 is termed a pseudogene. This CDR3 has 18 residues. Here the CDR3 DNA reads TGTGCCAGCAGCAAAAGTTGTAAGCCGAAGGAACCACTTAATGAGCAGTTCTTC. This translates into CASSKSCKPKEPLNEQFF.